What follows are 15 T cell receptor beta chains derived from one specimen sequenced in a study of cytomegalovirus exposure and HLA in healthy donors. Researchers ran the PCR with 60 Vbeta and 13 Jbeta primers. Method: immunoSEQ multiplex PCR; TCRdb's copy keeps in-frame clones and lacks some. In the table there are roughly 180,000 clones, around four fifths of which are singletons. Sequenced input: PBMCs. The source of these receptors is a young man in good health and CMV-seronegative.

V usage is TRBV27 and J usage is TRBJ1-6; 7 bases are shared with TRBD1. V was pared by 6 bases and J by 7 bases, with 12 bases of the junction left unmatched. The CDR3 covers 16 residues. Germline V CDR1 and CDR2: MNHEY, SMNVEV (reference sequence). The CDR3 sequence: CASRPDRATPNSPLHF. CDR3 nucleotides: TGTGCCAGCAGACCAGACAGGGCAACTCCCAATTCACCCCTCCACTTT.

This sequence joins TRBV9 and TRBJ2-7; D not certain. V lost 0 bases to trimming and J lost 0 bases, with 7 bases between them. Per the germline V gene, CDR1 is SGDLS and CDR2 is YYNGEE. The CDR3 is 14 amino acids. The CDR3 DNA follows: TGTGCCAGCAGCGTAGGGCCTGACTCCTACGAGCAGTACTTC. This sequence encodes CASSVGPDSYEQYF. Filled out from reference TRBV9 and TRBJ2-7, the complete variable domain reads DSGVTQTPKHLITATGQRVTLRCSPRSGDLSVYWYQQSLDQGLQFLIQYYNGEERAKGNILERFSAQQFPDLHSELNLSSLELGDSALYFCASSVGPDSYEQYFGPGTRLTVT.

The chain carries TRBV9 and TRBJ1-2; 9 nucleotides align to TRBD1. CDR3 size: 14 residues. Germline-derived CDR1 and CDR2 are SGDLS and YYNGEE. The J segment lost 1 base and the V segment lost 5 bases, leaving 3 bases of the junction unmatched. The CDR3 sequence is CASRGQGNNYGYTF. CDR3 coding DNA: TGTGCCAGCAGGGGACAGGGCAATAACTATGGCTACACCTTC.

The chain couples TRBV7-3 to TRBJ2-1; D possibly corresponds to TRBD2 (5 bases). This CDR3 has 17 residues. V lost 0 bases and J 0 bases, leaving 12 bases between the germline ends. The germline gives CDR1 SGHTA, CDR2 FQGTGA. The CDR3 protein is CASSLTWRVSSYNEQFF. CDR3 nucleotide sequence: TGTGCCAGCAGCTTAACCTGGCGGGTAAGCTCCTACAATGAGCAGTTCTTC.

This clone was detected once. The rearrangement uses TRBV25-1 and TRBJ2-7; possible D gene TRBD2, 5 bases. The germline V gene has CDR1 MGHDK and CDR2 SYGVNS. With 2 bases removed from V and 2 bases from J, the gap between germline ends came to 10 bases. The CDR3 spans 14 residues. In DNA form, the CDR3 reads TGTGCCAGCAGTGAAATAGCGATGACCTACGAGCAGTACTTC. This translates into CASSEIAMTYEQYF.

This clone appeared once. The rearrangement uses TRBV2 and TRBJ2-3; TRBD2 matches at 7 bases. Germline V gene lookup returns CDR1 SNHLY and CDR2 FYNNEI. V gave up 4 bases and J gave up 1 base; unmatched junction bases: 5. CDR3 length: 15 amino acids. Here the CDR3 DNA reads TGTGCCAGCAGTGTCCCTAGCGGCGGCACAGATACGCAGTATTTT. This encodes CASSVPSGGTDTQYF.

This rearrangement joins TRBV2 to TRBJ2-7; D possibly corresponds to TRBD1 (5 bases). Trimming took off 4 bases at V and 1 base at J, with 11 bases between the two ends. Germline values: CDR1 SNHLY, CDR2 FYNNEI. The CDR3 consists of 14 residues. CDR3 nucleotides: TGTGCCAGCAGTGCTTACCGGACATCCTACGAGCAGTACTTC. This encodes CASSAYRTSYEQYF.

The V call is TRBV5-4, the J call TRBJ2-3; D not certain. The CDR3 sequence is 15 residues long. CDR1 is SGHNT, CDR2 YYREEE, per germline (reference sequence). The V and J ends lost 0 bases and 1 base respectively, with 9 bases between them. The CDR3 nucleotides are TGTGCCAGCAGCTTGGGTTTCCAGGGCACAGATACGCAGTATTTT. Encoded protein: CASSLGFQGTDTQYF. Using reference TRBV5-4 and TRBJ2-3 for the parts outside the CDR3, the full variable domain is ETGVTQSPTHLIKTRGQQVTLRCSSQSGHNTVSWYQQALGQGPQFIFQYYREEENGRGNFPPRFSGLQFPNYSSELNVNALELDDSALYLCASSLGFQGTDTQYFGPGTRLTVL.

There are a few counts of this clone. The gene calls are TRBV5-1 and TRBJ2-5; D is unclear. CDR3 size: 13 residues. Germline loops: CDR1 SGHRS, CDR2 YFSETQ. The ends were cut back, 4 bases at V and 5 bases at J, with 12 bases in the middle. CDR3 sequence reads: CASSQVPRETQYF. As DNA, the CDR3 is TGCGCCAGCAGCCAGGTCCCCCGGGAGACCCAGTACTTC. The variable domain in full, with the rest retrieved from reference TRBV5-1 and TRBJ2-5, is KAGVTQTPRYLIKTRGQQVTLSCSPISGHRSVSWYQQTPGQGLQFLFEYFSETQRNKGNFPGRFSGRQFSNSRSEMNVSTLELGDSALYLCASSQVPRETQYFGPGTRLLVL.

This chain uses TRBV25-1 with TRBJ2-7; TRBD1 is a possible D gene (6 bases). V gave up 0 bases and J gave up 0 bases, with 9 bases separating them. The germline V gene has CDR1 MGHDK and CDR2 SYGVNS. The CDR3 is made up of 15 amino acids. CDR3 nucleotides: TGTGCCAGCAGTGAATATACAGGGAGCTCCTACGAGCAGTACTTC. Translated, it gives CASSEYTGSSYEQYF.

The chain joins TRBV30 to TRBJ2-7; unclear D gene. The CDR3 is 14 amino acids. The V gene's germline CDR1 is GTSNPN and CDR2 SVGIG (reference sequence). The V end lost 0 bases, the J end lost 5 bases, and 14 bases lay between the germline ends. The CDR3 bases are TGTGCCTGGAGTGTAAGGAGAAATTCCCACGAGCAGTACTTC. It encodes CAWSVRRNSHEQYF.

With regard to this clone: One end of the junction is discordant with germline, which a read error may explain. The chain employs TRBV19 and TRBJ2-7; 8 positions match TRBD2. The CDR3 consists of 16 residues. CDR1 and CDR2 from the germline V gene are LNHDA and SQIVND (reference sequence). CDR3: CASSIKTSGSSYERYF. The CDR3 nucleotides are TGTGCCAGTAGTATAAAAACTAGCGGAAGCTCCTACGAGCGGTACTTC. The variable domain in full, with the rest retrieved from reference TRBV19 and TRBJ2-7, is DGGITQSPKYLFRKEGQNVTLSCEQNLNHDAMYWYRQDPGQGLRLIYYSQIVNDFQKGDIAEGYSVSREKKESFPLTVTSAQKNPTAFYLCASSIKTSGSSYERYFGPGTRLTVT.

V gene TRBV13 combines with J gene TRBJ1-4; the match to TRBD1 covers 8 bases. In germline, CDR1 is PRHDT, CDR2 FYEKMQ (reference sequence). Trimming cost V 5 bases and J 0 bases; bases outside gene matches: 5. The CDR3 is 16 amino acids. The CDR3 loop is CASSLDRAATNEKLFF. CDR3 in DNA: TGTGCCAGCAGCCTGGACAGGGCCGCAACTAATGAAAAACTGTTTTTT.

This chain links TRBV5-1 with TRBJ2-1; 11 nucleotides agree with TRBD1. The V and J ends lost 2 bases and 9 bases, in that order; junction bases with no gene match: 7. This CDR3 contains 15 residues. Germline assignment: CDR1 SGHRS and CDR2 YFSETQ. The CDR3 nucleotides read TGCGCCAGCAGCTTTGGACAGGGGGCCCTTGGTGAGCAGTTCTTC. It yields the protein CASSFGQGALGEQFF.

This clone was picked up a small number of times. V and J are TRBV7-2 and TRBJ2-5, with no clear D. V was cut by 5 bases and J by 1 base, with 11 bases left in between. CDR1 is SGHTA, CDR2 FQGNSA, per germline. This CDR3 comprises 14 residues. The DNA of the CDR3 is TGTGCCAGCAGCCCGGTCGCGGTCCAAGAGACCCAGTACTTC. Protein: CASSPVAVQETQYF.